This T cell receptor beta chain was observed in a study of T cells in localized non-small cell lung cancer. The germline gives CDR1 SGHKS, CDR2 YYEKEE (reference sequence). This CDR3 is 12 amino acids long. Trimming took 1 base from V and 6 from J, leaving 8 bases between them. This clone has only one observation. The repertoire was sequenced with immunoSEQ multiplex PCR; TCRdb's copy has only in-frame clones and lacks some. The repertoire holds roughly 39,000 clones, with 75% to 85% as singletons. The sequence came from a woman aged 35-75 years with stage II squamous cell lung carcinoma. The rearrangement joins TRBV5-5 to TRBJ2-7, with D possibly being TRBD1 (6 bases). The specimen was PBMCs, collected before any cancer treatment. This chain's CDR3 is CASSLQGFEQYF. For the CDR3, the DNA is TGTGCCAGCAGCTTGCAGGGGTTCGAGCAGTACTTC.